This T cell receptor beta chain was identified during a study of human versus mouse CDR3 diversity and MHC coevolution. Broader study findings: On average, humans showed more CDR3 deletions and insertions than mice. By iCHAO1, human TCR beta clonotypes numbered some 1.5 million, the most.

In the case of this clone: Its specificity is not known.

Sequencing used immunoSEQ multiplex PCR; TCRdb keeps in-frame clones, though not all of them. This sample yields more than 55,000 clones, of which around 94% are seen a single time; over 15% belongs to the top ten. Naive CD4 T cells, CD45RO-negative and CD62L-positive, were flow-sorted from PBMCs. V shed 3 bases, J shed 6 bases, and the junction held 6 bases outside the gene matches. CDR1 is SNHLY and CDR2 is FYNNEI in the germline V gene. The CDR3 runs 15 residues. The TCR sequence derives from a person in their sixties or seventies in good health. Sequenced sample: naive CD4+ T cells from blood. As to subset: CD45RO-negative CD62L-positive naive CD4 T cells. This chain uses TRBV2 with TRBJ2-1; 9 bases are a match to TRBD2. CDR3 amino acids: CASSDVGLASNEQFF. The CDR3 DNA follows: TGTGCCAGCAGTGATGTGGGACTAGCTAGCAATGAGCAGTTCTTC.